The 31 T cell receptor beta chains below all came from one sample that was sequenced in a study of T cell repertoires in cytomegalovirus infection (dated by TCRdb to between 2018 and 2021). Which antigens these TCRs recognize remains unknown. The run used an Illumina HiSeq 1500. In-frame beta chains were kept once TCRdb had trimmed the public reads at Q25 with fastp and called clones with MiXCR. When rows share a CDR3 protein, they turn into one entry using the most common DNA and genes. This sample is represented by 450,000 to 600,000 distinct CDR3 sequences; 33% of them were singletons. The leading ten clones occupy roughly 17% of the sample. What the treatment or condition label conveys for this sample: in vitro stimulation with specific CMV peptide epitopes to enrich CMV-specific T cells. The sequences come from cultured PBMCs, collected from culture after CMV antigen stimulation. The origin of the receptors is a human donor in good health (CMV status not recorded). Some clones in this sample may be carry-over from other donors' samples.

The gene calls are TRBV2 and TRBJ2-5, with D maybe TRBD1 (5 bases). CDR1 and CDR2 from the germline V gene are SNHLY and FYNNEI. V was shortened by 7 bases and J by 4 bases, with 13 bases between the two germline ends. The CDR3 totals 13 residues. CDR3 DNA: TGTGCCAGCAATAAAAGACAGATAGAGACCCAGTACTTC. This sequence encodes CASNKRQIETQYF.

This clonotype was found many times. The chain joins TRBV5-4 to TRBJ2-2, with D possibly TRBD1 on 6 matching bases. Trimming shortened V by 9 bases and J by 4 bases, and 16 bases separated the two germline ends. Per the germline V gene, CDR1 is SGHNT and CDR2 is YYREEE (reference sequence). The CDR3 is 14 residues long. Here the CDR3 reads CAMTRGFGTGELFF. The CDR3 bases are TGTGCCATGACGAGGGGGTTCGGCACCGGGGAGCTGTTTTTT.

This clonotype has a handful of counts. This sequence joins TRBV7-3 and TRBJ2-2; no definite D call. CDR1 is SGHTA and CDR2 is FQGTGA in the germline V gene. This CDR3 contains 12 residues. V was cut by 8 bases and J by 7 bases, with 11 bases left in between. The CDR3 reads CASGLQNGELFF. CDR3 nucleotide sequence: TGTGCCAGCGGATTGCAAAACGGGGAGCTGTTTTTT.

For the CDR3, the DNA is TGTGCCAGCAGACCGGGACAGGGCACTTCCTATGGCTACACCTTC. This encodes CASRPGQGTSYGYTF. The V gene is TRBV12-3 or TRBV12-4, the J gene TRBJ1-2; TRBD1 matches at 9 bases. The CDR3 spans 15 residues. V lost 6 bases, J lost 4 bases, and 9 bases stayed unmatched.

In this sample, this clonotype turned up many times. As DNA, the CDR3 is TGTGCCAGCTCACTACTGGAGGGGCTCGCCGAGCAGTACTTC. It translates to CASSLLEGLAEQYF. The chain joins TRBV18 to TRBJ2-7; TRBD2 is a possible D gene (6 bases). Germline CDR1 reads KGHSH; CDR2 reads LQKENI. The V gene lost 4 bases and the J gene lost 6 bases, with 16 bases spanning the gap. The CDR3 length is 14 residues.

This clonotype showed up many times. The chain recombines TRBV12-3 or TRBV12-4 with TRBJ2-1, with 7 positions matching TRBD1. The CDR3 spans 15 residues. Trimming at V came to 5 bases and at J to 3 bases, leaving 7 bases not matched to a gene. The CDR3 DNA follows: TGTGCCAGCAGTCCTAGACAGGGACGCTACAATGAGCAGTTCTTC. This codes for CASSPRQGRYNEQFF.

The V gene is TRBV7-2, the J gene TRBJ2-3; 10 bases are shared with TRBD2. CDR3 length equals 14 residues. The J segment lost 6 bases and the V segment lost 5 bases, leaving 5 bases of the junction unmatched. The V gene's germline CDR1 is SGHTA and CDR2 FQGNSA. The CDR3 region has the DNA TGTGCCAGCAGCCCACTAGCGGGACGCGATACGCAGTATTTT. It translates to CASSPLAGRDTQYF.

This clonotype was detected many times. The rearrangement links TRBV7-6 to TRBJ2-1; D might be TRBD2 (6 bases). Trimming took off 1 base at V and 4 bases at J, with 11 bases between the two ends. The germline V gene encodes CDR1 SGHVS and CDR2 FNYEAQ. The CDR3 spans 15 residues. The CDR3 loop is CASSLVAGRYNEQFF. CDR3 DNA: TGTGCCAGCAGCTTAGTGGCGGGAAGGTACAATGAGCAGTTCTTC.

This chain's CDR3 is CASSQNIGETQYF. CDR3 nucleotide sequence: TGTGCCAGCAGCCAGAATATCGGCGAGACCCAGTACTTC. V and J are TRBV11-2 and TRBJ2-5; unclear D gene. The V end was cut by 5 bases, the J end by 5 bases, with 12 bases between. The CDR3 has 13 amino acids. Germline values: CDR1 SGHAT, CDR2 FQNNGV.

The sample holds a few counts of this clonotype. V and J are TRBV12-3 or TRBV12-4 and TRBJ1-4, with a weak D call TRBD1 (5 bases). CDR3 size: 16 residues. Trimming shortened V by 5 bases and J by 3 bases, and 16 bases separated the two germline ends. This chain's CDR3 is CASSGGGAGPNEKLFF. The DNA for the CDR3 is TGTGCCAGCAGTGGAGGTGGGGCAGGGCCTAATGAAAAACTGTTTTTT.

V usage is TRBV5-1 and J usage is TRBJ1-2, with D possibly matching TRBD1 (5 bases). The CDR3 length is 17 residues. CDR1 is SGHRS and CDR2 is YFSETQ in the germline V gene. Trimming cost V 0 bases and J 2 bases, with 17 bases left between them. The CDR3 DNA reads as TGCGCCAGCAGCTTGGCCTGGCGTGGGGGAACCAACTATGGCTACACCTTC. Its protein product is CASSLAWRGGTNYGYTF.

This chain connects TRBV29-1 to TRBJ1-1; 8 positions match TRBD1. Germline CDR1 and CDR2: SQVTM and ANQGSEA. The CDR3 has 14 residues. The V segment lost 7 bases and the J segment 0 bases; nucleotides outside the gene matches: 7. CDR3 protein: CSATGASMNTEAFF. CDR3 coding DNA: TGCAGCGCGACAGGGGCCTCCATGAACACTGAAGCTTTCTTT.

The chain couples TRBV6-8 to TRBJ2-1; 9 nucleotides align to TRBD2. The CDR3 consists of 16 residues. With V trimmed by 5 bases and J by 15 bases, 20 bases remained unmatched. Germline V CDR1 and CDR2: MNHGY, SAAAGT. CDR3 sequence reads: CASSPTQSAPLAGLFF. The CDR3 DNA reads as TGTGCCAGCAGTCCAACTCAATCCGCGCCACTAGCGGGCTTGTTCTTC.

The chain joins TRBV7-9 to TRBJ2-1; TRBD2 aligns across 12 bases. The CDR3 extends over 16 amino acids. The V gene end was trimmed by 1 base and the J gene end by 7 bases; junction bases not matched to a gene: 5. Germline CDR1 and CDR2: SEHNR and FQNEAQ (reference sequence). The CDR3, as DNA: TGTGCCAGCAGCTTAGAACTAGCGGGAGGCGGGAATGAGCAGTTCTTC. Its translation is CASSLELAGGGNEQFF.

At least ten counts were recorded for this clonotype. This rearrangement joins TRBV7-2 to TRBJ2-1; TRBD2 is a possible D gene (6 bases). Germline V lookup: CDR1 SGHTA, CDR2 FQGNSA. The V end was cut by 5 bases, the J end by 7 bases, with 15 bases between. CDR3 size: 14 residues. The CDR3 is CASSPSGLWNEQFF. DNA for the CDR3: TGTGCCAGCAGCCCAAGCGGGCTTTGGAATGAGCAGTTCTTC.

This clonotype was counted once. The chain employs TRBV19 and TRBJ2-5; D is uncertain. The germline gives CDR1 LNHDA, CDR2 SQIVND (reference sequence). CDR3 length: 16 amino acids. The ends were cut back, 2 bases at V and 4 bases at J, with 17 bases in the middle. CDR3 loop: CASSIQTNRQLETQYF. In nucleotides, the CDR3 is TGTGCCAGTAGTATACAGACAAACAGACAATTAGAGACCCAGTACTTC.

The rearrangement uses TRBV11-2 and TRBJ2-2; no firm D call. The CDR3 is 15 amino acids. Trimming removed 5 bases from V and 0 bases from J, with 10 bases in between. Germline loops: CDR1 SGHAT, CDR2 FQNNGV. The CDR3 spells CASSRSVTNTGELFF. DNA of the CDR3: TGTGCCAGCAGCCGATCGGTCACGAACACCGGGGAGCTGTTTTTT.

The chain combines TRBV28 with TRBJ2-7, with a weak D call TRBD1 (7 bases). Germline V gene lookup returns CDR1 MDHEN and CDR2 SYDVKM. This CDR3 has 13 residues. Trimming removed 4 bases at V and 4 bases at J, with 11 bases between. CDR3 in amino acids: CASSSQGTYEQYF. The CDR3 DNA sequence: TGTGCCAGCAGTTCACAGGGGACTTACGAGCAGTACTTC.

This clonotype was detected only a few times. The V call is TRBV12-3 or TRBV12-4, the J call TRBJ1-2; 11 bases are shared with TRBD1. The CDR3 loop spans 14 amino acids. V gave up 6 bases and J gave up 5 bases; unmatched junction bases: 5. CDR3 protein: CASRGQGAGYGYTF. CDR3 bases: TGTGCCAGCAGAGGACAGGGGGCAGGATATGGCTACACCTTC.

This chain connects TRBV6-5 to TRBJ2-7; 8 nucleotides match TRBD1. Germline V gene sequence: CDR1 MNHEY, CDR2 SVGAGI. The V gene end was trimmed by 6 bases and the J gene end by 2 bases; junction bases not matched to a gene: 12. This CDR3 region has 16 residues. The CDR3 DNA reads TGTGCCAGCAGAATCCTACGGACAGGGAGTCCCTACGAGCAGTACTTC. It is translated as CASRILRTGSPYEQYF.

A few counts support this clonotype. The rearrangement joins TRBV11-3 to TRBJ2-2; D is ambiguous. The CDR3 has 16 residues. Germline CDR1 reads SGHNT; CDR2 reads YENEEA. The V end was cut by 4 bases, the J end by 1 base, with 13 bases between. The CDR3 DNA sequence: TGTGCCAGCAGCTCCGCTCTGACACGGAACACCGGGGAGCTGTTTTTT. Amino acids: CASSSALTRNTGELFF. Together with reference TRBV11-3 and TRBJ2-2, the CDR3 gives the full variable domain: EAGVVQSPRYKIIEKKQPVAFWCNPISGHNTLYWYLQNLGQGPELLIRYENEEAVDDSQLPKDRFSAERLKGVDSTLKIQPAELGDSAVYLCASSSALTRNTGELFFGEGSRLTVL.

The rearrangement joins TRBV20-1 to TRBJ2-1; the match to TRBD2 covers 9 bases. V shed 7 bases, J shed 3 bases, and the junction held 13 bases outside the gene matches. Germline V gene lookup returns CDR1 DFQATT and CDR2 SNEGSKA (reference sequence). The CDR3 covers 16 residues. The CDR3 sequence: CSVLAGAEGYYNEQFF. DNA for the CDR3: TGCAGTGTGTTAGCGGGAGCCGAGGGGTACTACAATGAGCAGTTCTTC.

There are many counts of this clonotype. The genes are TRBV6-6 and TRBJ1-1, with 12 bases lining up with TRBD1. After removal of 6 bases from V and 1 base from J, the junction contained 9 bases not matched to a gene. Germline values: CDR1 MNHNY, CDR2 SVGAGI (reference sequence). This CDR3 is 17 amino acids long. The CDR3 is CASSPQGTGGANTEAFF. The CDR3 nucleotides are TGTGCCAGCAGCCCTCAAGGGACAGGGGGCGCGAACACTGAAGCTTTCTTT.

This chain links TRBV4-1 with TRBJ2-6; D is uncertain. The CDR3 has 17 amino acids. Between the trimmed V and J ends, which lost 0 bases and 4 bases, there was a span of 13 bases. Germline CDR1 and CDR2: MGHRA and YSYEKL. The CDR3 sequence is CASSQEVRISGANVLTF. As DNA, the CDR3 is TGCGCCAGCAGCCAAGAGGTGAGGATATCCGGGGCCAACGTCCTGACTTTC.

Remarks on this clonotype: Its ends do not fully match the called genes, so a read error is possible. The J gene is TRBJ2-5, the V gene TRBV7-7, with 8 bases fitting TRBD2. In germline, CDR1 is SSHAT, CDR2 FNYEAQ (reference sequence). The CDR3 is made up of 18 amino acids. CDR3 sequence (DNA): TGTGCTAGCAGCTTAATGGGCGGAACGGGAGGGCCCCAAGAGACCCAGTACTTC. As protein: CASSLMGGTGGPQETQYF.

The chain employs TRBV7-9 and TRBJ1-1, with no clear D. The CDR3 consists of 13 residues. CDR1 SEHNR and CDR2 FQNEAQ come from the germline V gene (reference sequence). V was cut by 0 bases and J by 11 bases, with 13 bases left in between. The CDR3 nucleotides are TGTGCCAGCAGCTTAGCGAGGAGCCGCCCGGCTTTCTTT. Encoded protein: CASSLARSRPAFF.

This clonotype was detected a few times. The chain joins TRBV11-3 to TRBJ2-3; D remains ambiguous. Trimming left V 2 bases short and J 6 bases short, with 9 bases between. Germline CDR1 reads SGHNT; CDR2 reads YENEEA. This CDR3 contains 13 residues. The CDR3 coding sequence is TGTGCCAGCAGCTTACTTACATCGGATACGCAGTATTTT. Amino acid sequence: CASSLLTSDTQYF.

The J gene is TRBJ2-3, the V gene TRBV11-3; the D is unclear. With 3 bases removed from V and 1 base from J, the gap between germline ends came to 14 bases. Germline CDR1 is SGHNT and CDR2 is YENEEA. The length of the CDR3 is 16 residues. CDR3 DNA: TGTGCCAGCAGCTTCCGGAACCCTCTAGGCACAGATACGCAGTATTTT. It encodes CASSFRNPLGTDTQYF.

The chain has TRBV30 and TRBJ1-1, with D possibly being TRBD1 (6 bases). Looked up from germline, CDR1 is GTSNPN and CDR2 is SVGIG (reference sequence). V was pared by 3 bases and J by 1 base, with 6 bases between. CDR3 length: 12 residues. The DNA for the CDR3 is TGTGCCTGGAGGGGACAGAACACTGAAGCTTTCTTT. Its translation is CAWRGQNTEAFF.

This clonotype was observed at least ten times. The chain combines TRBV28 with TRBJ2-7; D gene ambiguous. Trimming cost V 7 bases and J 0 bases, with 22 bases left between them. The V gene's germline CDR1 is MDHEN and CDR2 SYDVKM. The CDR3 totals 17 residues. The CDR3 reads CASIPPPWTTSSYEQYF. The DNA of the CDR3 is TGTGCCAGCATTCCCCCTCCTTGGACCACCAGCTCCTACGAGCAGTACTTC.

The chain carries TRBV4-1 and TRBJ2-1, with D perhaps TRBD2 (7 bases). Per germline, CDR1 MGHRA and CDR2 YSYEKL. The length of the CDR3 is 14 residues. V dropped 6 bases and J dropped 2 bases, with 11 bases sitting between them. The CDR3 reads CASRGEGAYNEQFF. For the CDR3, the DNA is TGCGCCAGCAGGGGGGAGGGGGCCTACAATGAGCAGTTCTTC.